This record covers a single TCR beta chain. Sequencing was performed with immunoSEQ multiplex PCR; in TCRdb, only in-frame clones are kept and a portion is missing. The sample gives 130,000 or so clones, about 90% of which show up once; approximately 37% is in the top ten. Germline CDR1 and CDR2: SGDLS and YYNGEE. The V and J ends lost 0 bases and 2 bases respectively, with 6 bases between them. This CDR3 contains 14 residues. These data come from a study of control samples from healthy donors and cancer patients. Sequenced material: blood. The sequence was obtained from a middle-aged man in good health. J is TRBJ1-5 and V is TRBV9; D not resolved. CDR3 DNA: TGTGCCAGCAGCGTAGGAGAAGGCAATCAGCCCCAGCATTTT. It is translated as CASSVGEGNQPQHF.